This TCR beta chain stems from a study of T cells in Graves' hyperthyroidism and ophthalmopathy (dated by TCRdb to the late 2010s). As for the study more broadly: Peripheral blood was collected at initial diagnosis, before any treatment. For training and testing, the 100 patients in the discovery cohort were randomly divided in a 7:3 ratio. Following sampling, methimazole starting at 30 mg daily was given to hyperthyroidism patients, and high-dose intravenous methylprednisolone was given to ophthalmopathy patients. The study also compared thyroid tissue and blood T-cell repertoires from several Graves' hyperthyroidism patients. Prospective prediction of ophthalmopathy was tested in an independent validation cohort of 18 to 20 hyperthyroidism patients and 15 to 17 patients who later progressed to ophthalmopathy. The paper reports TCR Vbeta CDR3 sequencing of approximately 140 peripheral blood samples: fewer than 50 ophthalmopathy, about 75 hyperthyroidism and around 17 progressor patients. TCR V-J signatures able to tell the groups apart were searched for in a discovery cohort of approximately 95 patients, of whom more than 40 had Graves' ophthalmopathy and around 58 had stable Graves' hyperthyroidism.

This clonotype was seen more than once but under ten times. Its binding antigen is unknown. Base quality data are lacking; no much larger clone is found one base away. Hyperthyroidism patients were newly diagnosed, had a disease duration of under 2 months, and were aged 18 to 65 years. Patients with uncontrolled infections, other autoimmune diseases, pregnancy or lactation were excluded. Diagnoses relied on clinical symptoms, serum thyroxine and TRAb, thyroid ultrasound and orbital computed tomography. Blood from progressor patients was drawn when they were first diagnosed with hyperthyroidism, before any ophthalmopathy symptoms appeared. Ficoll-Paque density gradient centrifugation was used to isolate PBMCs from around 10 ml of fresh peripheral blood. Progressor patients were first diagnosed with Graves' hyperthyroidism and then developed ophthalmopathy during follow-up. Total RNA was extracted with Trizol reagent, and quality was checked on an Agilent 2100 Bioanalyzer.

The paper's findings and limits, for the study overall: Blood samples also contained most of the expanded thyroid clonotypes (frequency above 0.001), which suggests that blood repertoires may reflect thyroid immune responses. Sample size was not statistically predetermined, and blinding of investigators to group allocation was not performed. During validation, the model predicted progression to ophthalmopathy a median of about 6.3 months ahead of onset, with roughly 65% sensitivity and less than 85% specificity. Ophthalmopathy was separated from stable hyperthyroidism by a 13 V-J signature model, with 85% to 90% sensitivity and about 81% specificity obtained in cross-validation and 80%/75% obtained in testing.

TCR beta CDR3 regions were amplified from RNA transcripts. The TCR CDR3 was subjected to a first round of RT-PCR using the HTBI primer set and the Qiagen OneStep RT-PCR kit. Libraries were constructed in a second round of multiplex PCR, after which size selection and purification were performed. Libraries were sequenced paired-end with 100 bp reads on an Illumina HiSeq2000. The study's processing was this. SOAPnuke was used to process the raw data, removing reads that contained adapters or uncalled bases, had a mean Phred below 15, or lacked an exact match to the constant primer or identifier. COPE v1.2.5 was used to merge high-quality paired reads, and clonotypes were defined as unique nucleotide sequences. Clonotypes were aligned to IMGT TRBV, TRBD and TRBJ reference segments using MiTCR v1.1. Analysis was restricted to V-J combinations with a frequency above 0.0001, which covered about 99% of repertoires. The TCS score was defined as F50 (clonal expansion) divided by E x V (chaos), with BLOSUM62-based TCRdist calculated between CDR3 peptides within each V-J. Welch's t-statistics and random forest reduced roughly 530 V-J features to some 14, which were used in a naive Bayes classifier (R e1071). In TCRdb, the public reads were trimmed at Q25 with fastp and aligned with MiXCR, with productive beta chains retained. Each CDR3 protein appears once, grouped with its most common genes and DNA. These V and J calls are TCRdb output, not the study's own analysis. The sample includes around 340,000 distinct CDR3 sequences, with about 18% observed a single time. The ten biggest clones cover approximately 33% of the sample.

The CDR1 and CDR2 encoded by the germline V gene are MNHNS and SASEGT. At the junction V is shortened by 6 bases and J by 4 bases; bases outside the gene matches: 5. From its cysteine to its phenylalanine, the CDR3 spans 13 amino acids. The only DNA kept is the CDR3, 39 bases in frame from the first base. This receptor was obtained from a woman in her 30s with Graves' hyperthyroidism that later progressed to Graves' ophthalmopathy. The sequenced sample was blood. The chain employs TRBV6-1 and TRBJ1-2, with 7 bases matching TRBD1. The nucleotides are TGTGCCAGCAGCCAGACAGGGATCTATGGCTACACCTTC. Translation gives CASSQTGIYGYTF.